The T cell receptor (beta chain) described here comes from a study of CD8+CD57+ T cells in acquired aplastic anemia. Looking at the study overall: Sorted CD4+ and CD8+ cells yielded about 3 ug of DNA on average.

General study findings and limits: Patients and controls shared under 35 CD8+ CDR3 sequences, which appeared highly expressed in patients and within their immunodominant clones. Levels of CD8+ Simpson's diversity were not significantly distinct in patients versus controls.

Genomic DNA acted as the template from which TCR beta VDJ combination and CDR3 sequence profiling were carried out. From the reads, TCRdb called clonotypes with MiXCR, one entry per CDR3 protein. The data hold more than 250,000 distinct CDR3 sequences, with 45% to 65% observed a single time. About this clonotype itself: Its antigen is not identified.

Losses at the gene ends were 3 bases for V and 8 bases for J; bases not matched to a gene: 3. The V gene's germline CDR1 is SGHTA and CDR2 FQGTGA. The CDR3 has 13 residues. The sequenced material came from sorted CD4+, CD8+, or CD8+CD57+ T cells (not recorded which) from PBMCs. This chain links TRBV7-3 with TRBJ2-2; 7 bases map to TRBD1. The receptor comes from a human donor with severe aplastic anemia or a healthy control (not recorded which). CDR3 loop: CASSLTGLGELFF. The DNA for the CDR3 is TGTGCCAGCAGCTTGACAGGGCTTGGGGAGCTGTTTTTT. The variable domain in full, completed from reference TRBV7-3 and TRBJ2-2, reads GAGVSQTPSNKVTEKGKYVELRCDPISGHTALYWYRQSLGQGPEFLIYFQGTGAADDSGLPNDRFFAVRPEGSVSTLKIQRTERGDSAVYLCASSLTGLGELFFGEGSRLTVL.